The clone carrying this TCR beta chain was recorded many times. The record originates from a study of T cell repertoires in cytomegalovirus infection. The CDR3 loop spans 16 amino acids. The germline CDR1 and CDR2 sequences are LGHDT and YNNKEL (reference sequence). Unmatched junction bases numbered 6, after V lost 4 bases and J lost 4 bases. TCRdb reanalysed the reads using MiXCR and keeps one entry per CDR3 protein. The profile shows roughly 240,000 distinct CDR3 sequences, around 6.4% of them singletons. Sequenced material: PBMCs. This receptor was taken from a human donor in good health (CMV status not recorded). Some clones in this sample may be carry-over from other donors' samples. The chain links TRBV3-1 to TRBJ2-5; 13 nucleotides agree with TRBD2. The CDR3 DNA follows: TGTGCCAGCAGCCGAACTAGCGGGGGGGCAGGAGAGACCCAGTACTTC. Amino acid sequence: CASSRTSGGAGETQYF.